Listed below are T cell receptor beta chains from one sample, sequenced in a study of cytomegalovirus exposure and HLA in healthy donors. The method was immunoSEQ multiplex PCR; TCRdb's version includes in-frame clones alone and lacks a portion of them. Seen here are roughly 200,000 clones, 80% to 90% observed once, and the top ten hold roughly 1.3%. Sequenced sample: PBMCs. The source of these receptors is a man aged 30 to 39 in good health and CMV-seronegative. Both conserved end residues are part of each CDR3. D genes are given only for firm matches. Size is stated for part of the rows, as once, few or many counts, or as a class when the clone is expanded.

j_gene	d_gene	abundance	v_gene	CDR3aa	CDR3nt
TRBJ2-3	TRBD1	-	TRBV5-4	CAVLRDRDTDTQYF	TGTGCCGTACTCCGGGACAGAGACACAGATACGCAGTATTTT
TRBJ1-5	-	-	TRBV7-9	CASSPRQTSTDTQHF	TGTGCCAGCAGCCCCAGACAGACGAGCACAGATACGCAGCATTTT
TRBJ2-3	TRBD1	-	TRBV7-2	CASSFVGDRSF	TGTGCCAGCAGCTTTGTAGGGGACAGGAGTTTT
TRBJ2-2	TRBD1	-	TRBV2	CASSEWGQGARELFF	TGTGCCAGCAGTGAATGGGGACAGGGGGCTAGGGAGCTGTTTTTT
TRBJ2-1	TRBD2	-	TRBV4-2	CASSQTSSGWGSYNEQFF	TGTGCCAGCAGCCAAACCTCTAGCGGGTGGGGGTCCTACAATGAGCAGTTCTTC
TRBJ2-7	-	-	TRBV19	CASSLGSRSYEQYF	TGTGCCAGTAGTCTGGGGAGTAGATCCTACGAGCAGTACTTC
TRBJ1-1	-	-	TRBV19	CASNPYFGNTEAFF	TGTGCCAGTAACCCTTATTTCGGGAACACTGAAGCTTTCTTT
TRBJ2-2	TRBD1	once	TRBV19	CASKVDRANTGELFF	TGTGCCAGTAAGGTGGACAGGGCTAACACCGGGGAGCTGTTTTTT
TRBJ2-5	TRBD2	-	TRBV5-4	CASSLGILAGGKETQYF	TGTGCCAGCAGCTTGGGGATACTAGCGGGAGGGAAAGAGACCCAGTACTTC
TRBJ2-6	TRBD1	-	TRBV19	CASYQGARGANVLTF	TGTGCCAGTTATCAGGGGGCGCGAGGGGCCAACGTCCTGACTTTC
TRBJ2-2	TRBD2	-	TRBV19	CASSRPGLAGDSNTGELFF	TGTGCCAGTAGCAGGCCCGGACTAGCGGGGGATTCGAACACCGGGGAGCTGTTTTTT
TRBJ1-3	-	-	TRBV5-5	CASSRGDENTIYF	TGTGCCAGCAGCCGGGGAGATGAAAACACCATATATTTT
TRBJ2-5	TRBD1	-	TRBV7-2	CASSLQGAKETQYF	TGTGCCAGCAGCCTACAGGGGGCGAAAGAGACCCAGTACTTC
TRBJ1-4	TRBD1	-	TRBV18	CASTGTGENEKLFF	TGTGCCAGCACAGGGACAGGGGAGAATGAAAAACTGTTTTTT
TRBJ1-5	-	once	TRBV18	CASSPQQGSDQPQHF	TGTGCCAGCTCACCACAACAGGGTTCGGATCAGCCCCAGCATTTT
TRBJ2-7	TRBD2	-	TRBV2	CASSLRLAGKHEQYF	TGTGCCAGCAGCTTACGTCTAGCGGGAAAGCACGAGCAGTACTTC